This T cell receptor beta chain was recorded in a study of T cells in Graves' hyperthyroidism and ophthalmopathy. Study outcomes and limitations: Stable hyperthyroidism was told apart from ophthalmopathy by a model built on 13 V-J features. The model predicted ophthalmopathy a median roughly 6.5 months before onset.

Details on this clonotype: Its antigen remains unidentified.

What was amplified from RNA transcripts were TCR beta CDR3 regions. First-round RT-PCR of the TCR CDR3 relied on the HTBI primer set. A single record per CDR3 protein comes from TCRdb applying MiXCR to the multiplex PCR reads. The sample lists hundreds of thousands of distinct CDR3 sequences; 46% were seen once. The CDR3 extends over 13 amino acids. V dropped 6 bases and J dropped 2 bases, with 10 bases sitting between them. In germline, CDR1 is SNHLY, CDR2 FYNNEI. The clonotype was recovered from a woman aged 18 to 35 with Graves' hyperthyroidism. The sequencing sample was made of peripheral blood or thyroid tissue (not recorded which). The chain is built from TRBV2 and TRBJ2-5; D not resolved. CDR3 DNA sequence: TGTGCCAGCAGCGCCGAGTGGCAAGAGACCCAGTACTTC. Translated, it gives CASSAEWQETQYF.